The entry below gives a single T cell receptor beta chain sequence along with its context. Its antigen is currently unknown. Sequencing was performed with immunoSEQ multiplex PCR; in TCRdb, only in-frame clones are kept and a portion is missing. The table includes approximately 30,000 clones, 82% detected once. These data come from a study of T cell clonotyping in hematopoietic cell transplantation. Turning to the study itself: Recipient samples before transplant were obtained post-cytoreduction. Study conclusions and caveats: Recipient TCR diversity dropped after transplant; expanded clonotypes rose from day 30 to 180. No sorting was done, leaving CD4 and CD8 contributions mixed. Graft donor and pretransplant recipient Inverse Simpson Index values predicted broader posttransplant TCR diversity.

The time point: recipient sample about 28 days before transplant, after cytoreduction. The CDR3 covers 16 residues. The germline V gene encodes CDR1 MNHEY and CDR2 SVGAGI. The junction had 9 bases not matched to a gene; V was cut back by 0 bases and J by 4 bases. The chain employs TRBV6-5 and TRBJ2-7, with 7 bases fitting TRBD1. Source: peripheral blood mononuclear cells, taken before stem cell transplant. The sequence came from a man aged 40-50 years with acute myeloid leukemia. Some clones in this sample may be carry-over from other donors' samples. Here the CDR3 DNA reads TGTGCCAGCAGTTACTCGATAATGGCAGGGGGTTACGAGCAGTACTTC. It translates to CASSYSIMAGGYEQYF.